What follows describes a single T cell receptor (beta chain). Its antigen is not known. Germline CDR1 reads SGHAT; CDR2 reads FQNNGV. The CDR3 sequence is 14 residues long. V shed 2 bases and J shed 7 bases, with 14 bases lying between them. TCRdb's table, derived via immunoSEQ multiplex PCR, lists solely in-frame clones and lacks some. Of 80,000 or so clones in the sample, 84% were seen once. Chemo-refractory metastatic non-small-cell lung cancer patients underwent focal radiation alongside CTLA-4 blockade with ipilimumab. This sample is drawn from a study of radiotherapy plus CTLA-4 blockade in lung cancer. Study-wide points: Strongest reported response predictors: early blood clone changes and post-radiation interferon-beta.

The gene calls are TRBV11-2 and TRBJ2-5, with TRBD1 as a possible D gene (6 bases). The sample consisted of peripheral blood, taken from a patient treated with radiotherapy plus ipilimumab. The source of this sequence is a human donor with non-small cell lung cancer who had stable disease on radiotherapy plus ipilimumab. CDR3 loop: CASSLSRGLGTQYF. DNA of the CDR3: TGTGCCAGCAGCTTAAGCAGGGGCCTAGGGACCCAGTACTTC.